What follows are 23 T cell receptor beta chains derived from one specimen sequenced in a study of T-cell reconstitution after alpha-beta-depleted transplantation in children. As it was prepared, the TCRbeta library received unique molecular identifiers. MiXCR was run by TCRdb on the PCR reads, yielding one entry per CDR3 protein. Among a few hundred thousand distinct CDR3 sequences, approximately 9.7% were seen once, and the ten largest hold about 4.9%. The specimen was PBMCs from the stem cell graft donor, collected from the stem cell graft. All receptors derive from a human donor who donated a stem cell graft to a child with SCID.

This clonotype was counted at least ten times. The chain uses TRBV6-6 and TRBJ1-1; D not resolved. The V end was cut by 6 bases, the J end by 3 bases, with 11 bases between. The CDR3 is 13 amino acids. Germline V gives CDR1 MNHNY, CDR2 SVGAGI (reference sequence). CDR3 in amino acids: CASRDGRHTEAFF. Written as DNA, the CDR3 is TGTGCCAGCAGGGACGGACGGCACACTGAAGCTTTCTTT.

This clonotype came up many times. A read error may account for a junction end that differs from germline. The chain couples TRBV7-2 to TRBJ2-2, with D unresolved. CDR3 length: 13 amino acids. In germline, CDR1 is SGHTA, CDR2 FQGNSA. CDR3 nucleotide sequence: TGTGCCAGCAGCTTGAGAGACACCCGGGAGCTGTTTTTT. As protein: CASSLRDTRELFF.

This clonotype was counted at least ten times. CDR3 sequence reads: CSARPPGTDYGYTF. CDR3 DNA sequence: TGCAGTGCTAGACCCCCGGGCACGGACTATGGCTACACCTTC. The rearrangement links TRBV20-1 to TRBJ1-2; D gene uncertain. The CDR3 runs to 14 residues. In germline, CDR1 is DFQATT, CDR2 SNEGSKA (reference sequence). Trimming removed 2 bases at V and 3 bases at J, with 13 bases between.

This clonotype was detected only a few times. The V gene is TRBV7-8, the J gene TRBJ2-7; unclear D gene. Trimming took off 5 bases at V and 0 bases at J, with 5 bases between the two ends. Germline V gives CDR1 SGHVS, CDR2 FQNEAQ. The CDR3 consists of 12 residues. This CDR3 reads CASSTNSYEQYF. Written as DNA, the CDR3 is TGTGCCAGCAGCACCAACTCCTACGAGCAGTACTTC.

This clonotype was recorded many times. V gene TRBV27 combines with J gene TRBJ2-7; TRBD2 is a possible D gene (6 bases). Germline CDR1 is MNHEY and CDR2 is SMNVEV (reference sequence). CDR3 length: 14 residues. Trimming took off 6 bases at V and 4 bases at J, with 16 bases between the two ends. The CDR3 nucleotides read TGTGCCAGCAGGGGGGGACTCTATGATTACGAGCAGTACTTC. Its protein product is CASRGGLYDYEQYF.

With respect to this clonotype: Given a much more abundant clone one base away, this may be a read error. This CDR3 reads CASSLGHRDRETYEQYF. The CDR3 DNA is TGTGCCAGCAGCTTGGGGCACCGGGACAGGGAAACCTACGAGCAGTACTTC. The rearrangement joins TRBV5-8 to TRBJ2-7; 9 bases line up with TRBD1. CDR3 length: 17 amino acids. Trimming cost V 0 bases and J 2 bases; bases outside gene matches: 9. Looked up from germline, CDR1 is SGHTS and CDR2 is YDEGEE.

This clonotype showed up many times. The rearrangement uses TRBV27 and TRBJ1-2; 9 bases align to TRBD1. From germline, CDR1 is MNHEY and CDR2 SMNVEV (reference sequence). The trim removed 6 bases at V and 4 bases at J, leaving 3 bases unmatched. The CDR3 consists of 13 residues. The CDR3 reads CASRGQGTYGYTF. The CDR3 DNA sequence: TGTGCCAGCAGGGGACAGGGAACCTATGGCTACACCTTC.

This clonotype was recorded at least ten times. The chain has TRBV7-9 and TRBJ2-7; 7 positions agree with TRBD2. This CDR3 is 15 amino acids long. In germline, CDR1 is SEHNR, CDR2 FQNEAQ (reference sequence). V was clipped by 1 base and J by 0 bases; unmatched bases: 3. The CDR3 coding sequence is TGTGCCAGCAGCTTAGTGGGGGGGAACTCCTACGAGCAGTACTTC. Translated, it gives CASSLVGGNSYEQYF.

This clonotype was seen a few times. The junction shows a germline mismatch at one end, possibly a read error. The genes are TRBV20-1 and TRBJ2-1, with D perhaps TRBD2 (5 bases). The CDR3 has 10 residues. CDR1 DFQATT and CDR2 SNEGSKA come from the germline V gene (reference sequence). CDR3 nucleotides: TGCAGTGCGTCCCGGGTCCAACTAGTCTTC. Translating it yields CSASRVQLVF.

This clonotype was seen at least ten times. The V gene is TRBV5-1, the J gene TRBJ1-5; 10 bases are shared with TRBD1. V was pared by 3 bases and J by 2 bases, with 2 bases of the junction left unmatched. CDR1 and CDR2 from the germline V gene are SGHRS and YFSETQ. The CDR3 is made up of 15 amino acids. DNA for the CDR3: TGCGCCAGCAGCTCCGGGACAGGGGGCAATCAGCCCCAGCATTTT. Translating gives CASSSGTGGNQPQHF.

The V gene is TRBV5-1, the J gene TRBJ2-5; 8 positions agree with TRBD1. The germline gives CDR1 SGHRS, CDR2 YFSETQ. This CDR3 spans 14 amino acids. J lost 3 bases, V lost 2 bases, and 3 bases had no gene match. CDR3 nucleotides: TGCGCCAGCAGCTTCACAGGGGGAGAAGAGACCCAGTACTTC. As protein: CASSFTGGEETQYF.

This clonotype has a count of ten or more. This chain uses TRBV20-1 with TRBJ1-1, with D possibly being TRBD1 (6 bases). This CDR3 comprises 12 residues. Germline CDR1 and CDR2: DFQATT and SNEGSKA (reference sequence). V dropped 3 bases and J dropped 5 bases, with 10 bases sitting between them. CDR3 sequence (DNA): TGCAGTGCTAGTCAGGGGAGTACTGAAGCTTTCTTT. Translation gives CSASQGSTEAFF.

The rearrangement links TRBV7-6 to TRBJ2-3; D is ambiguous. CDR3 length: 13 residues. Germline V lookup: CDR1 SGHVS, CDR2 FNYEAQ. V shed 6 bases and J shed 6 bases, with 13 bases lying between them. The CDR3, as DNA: TGTGCCAGCAGTTTAATTTTGGGGGATACGCAGTATTTT. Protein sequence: CASSLILGDTQYF.

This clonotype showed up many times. CDR3 residues: CASSWGHSQETQYF. As DNA, the CDR3 is TGCGCCAGCAGCTGGGGACACTCTCAAGAGACCCAGTACTTC. V usage is TRBV5-1 and J usage is TRBJ2-5; D possibly corresponds to TRBD1 (6 bases). Germline loops: CDR1 SGHRS, CDR2 YFSETQ. CDR3 length: 14 residues. V was shortened by 3 bases and J by 2 bases, with 11 bases between the two germline ends. The variable domain in full, with the rest retrieved from reference TRBV5-1 and TRBJ2-5, is KAGVTQTPRYLIKTRGQQVTLSCSPISGHRSVSWYQQTPGQGLQFLFEYFSETQRNKGNFPGRFSGRQFSNSRSEMNVSTLELGDSALYLCASSWGHSQETQYFGPGTRLLVL.

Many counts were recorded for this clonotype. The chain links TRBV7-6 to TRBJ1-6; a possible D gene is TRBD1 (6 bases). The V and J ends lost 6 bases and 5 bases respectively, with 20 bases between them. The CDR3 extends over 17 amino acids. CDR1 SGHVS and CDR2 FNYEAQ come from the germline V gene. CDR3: CASSRTGGASDNSPLHF. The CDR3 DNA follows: TGTGCCAGCAGTCGAACGGGGGGGGCTAGCGATAATTCACCCCTCCACTTT.

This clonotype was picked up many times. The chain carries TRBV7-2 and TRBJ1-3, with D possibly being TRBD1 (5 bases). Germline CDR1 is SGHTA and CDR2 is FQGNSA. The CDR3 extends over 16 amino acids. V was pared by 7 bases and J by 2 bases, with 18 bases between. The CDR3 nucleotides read TGTGCCAGCACCCCCCTTTCAGGGTCGGCTGGAAACACCATATATTTT. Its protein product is CASTPLSGSAGNTIYF.

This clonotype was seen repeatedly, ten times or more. The CDR3 DNA reads as TGCAGTGCTCGGACCCCCGTGGGTTACAATGAGCAGTTCTTC. It is translated as CSARTPVGYNEQFF. The chain recombines TRBV20-1 with TRBJ2-1; D not certain. CDR3 length: 14 residues. V lost 5 bases and J lost 4, with 15 bases in between. Per germline, CDR1 DFQATT and CDR2 SNEGSKA (reference sequence).

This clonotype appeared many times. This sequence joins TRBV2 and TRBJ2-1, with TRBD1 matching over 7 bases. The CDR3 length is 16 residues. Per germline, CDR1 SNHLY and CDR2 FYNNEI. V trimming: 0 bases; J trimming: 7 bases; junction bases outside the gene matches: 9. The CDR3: CASSEAAGGYRNEQFF. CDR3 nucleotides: TGTGCCAGCAGTGAAGCGGCAGGGGGTTATAGGAATGAGCAGTTCTTC.

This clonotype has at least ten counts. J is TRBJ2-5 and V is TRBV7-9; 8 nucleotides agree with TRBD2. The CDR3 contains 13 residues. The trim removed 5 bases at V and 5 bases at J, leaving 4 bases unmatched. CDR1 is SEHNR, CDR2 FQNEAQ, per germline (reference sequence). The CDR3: CASSASGFETQYF. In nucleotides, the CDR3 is TGTGCCAGCAGCGCTAGCGGGTTCGAGACCCAGTACTTC.

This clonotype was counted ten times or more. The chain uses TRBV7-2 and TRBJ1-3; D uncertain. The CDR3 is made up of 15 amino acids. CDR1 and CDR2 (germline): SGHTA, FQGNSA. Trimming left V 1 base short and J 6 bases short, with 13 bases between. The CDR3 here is CASSLEVSGPNTIYF. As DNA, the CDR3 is TGTGCCAGCAGCTTAGAAGTGTCCGGCCCAAACACCATATATTTT.

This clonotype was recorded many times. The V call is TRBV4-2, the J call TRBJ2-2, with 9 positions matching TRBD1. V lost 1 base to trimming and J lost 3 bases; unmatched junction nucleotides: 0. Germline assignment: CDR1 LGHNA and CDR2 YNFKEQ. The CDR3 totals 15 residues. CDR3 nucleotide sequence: TGTGCCAGCAGCCAAGGGGACAGGGACACCGGGGAGCTGTTTTTT. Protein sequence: CASSQGDRDTGELFF.

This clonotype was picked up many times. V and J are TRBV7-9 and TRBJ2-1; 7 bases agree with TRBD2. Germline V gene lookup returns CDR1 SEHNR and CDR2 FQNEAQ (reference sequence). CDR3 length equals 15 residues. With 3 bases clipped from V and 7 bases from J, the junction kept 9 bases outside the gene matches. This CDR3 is CASSFLGLLGNEQFF. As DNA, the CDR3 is TGTGCCAGCAGCTTTCTGGGACTACTCGGAAATGAGCAGTTCTTC. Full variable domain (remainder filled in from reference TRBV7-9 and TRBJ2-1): DTGVSQNPRHKITKRGQNVTFRCDPISEHNRLYWYRQTLGQGPEFLTYFQNEAQLEKSRLLSDRFSAERPKGSFSTLEIQRTEQGDSAMYLCASSFLGLLGNEQFFGPGTRLTVL.

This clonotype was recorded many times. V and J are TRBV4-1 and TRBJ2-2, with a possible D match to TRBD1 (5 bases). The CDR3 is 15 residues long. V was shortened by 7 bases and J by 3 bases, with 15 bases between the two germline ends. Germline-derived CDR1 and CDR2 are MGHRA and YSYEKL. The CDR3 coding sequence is TGCGCCAGCACTCGTTCAGGGTTCGACACCGGGGAGCTGTTTTTT. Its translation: CASTRSGFDTGELFF.